Listed below are T cell receptor beta chains from one sample, sequenced in a study of CD8+ T cells in alopecia areata. Produced via immunoSEQ multiplex PCR; TCRdb's table is partial and in-frame only. The sample yields hundreds of thousands of clones, 50% to 70% seen once. This specimen was CD4+ T cells sorted from blood, taken at week 0. The receptors shown here come from a human donor with alopecia areata. Both conserved end residues are part of each CDR3. Each record gives: V gene, clone size, J gene, D gene, CDR3 protein, CDR3 DNA. A D gene is named only where the DNA matches it firmly. Clone size is not always given. Where it is, it says once, few, many or a class for expanded clones.

TRBV29-1	few	TRBJ1-2	TRBD1	CSVGRQGAQRNGYTF	TGCAGCGTGGGGAGACAGGGGGCGCAAAGGAATGGCTACACCTTC
TRBV6-1	-	TRBJ1-1	-	CASSERMNTEAFF	TGTGCCAGCAGTGAACGTATGAACACTGAAGCTTTCTTT
TRBV27	-	TRBJ2-7	-	CASTPGHEQYF	TGTGCCAGCACCCCGGGTCACGAGCAGTACTTC
TRBV29-1	-	TRBJ1-1	-	CSVVRATEAFF	TGCAGCGTTGTTAGGGCCACTGAAGCTTTCTTT
TRBV4-1	-	TRBJ2-3	TRBD2	CASSHGLAGDTDTQYF	TGCGCCAGCAGCCACGGACTAGCAGGGGACACAGATACGCAGTATTTT
TRBV5-1	few	TRBJ1-5	-	CASSPGDGDSNQPQHF	TGCGCCAGCAGCCCGGGGGACGGGGATAGCAATCAGCCCCAGCATTTT
TRBV4-1	few	TRBJ2-1	TRBD2	CASSRSGTSVSSYNEQFF	TGCGCCAGCAGCCGCTCTGGGACTAGCGTTAGCTCCTACAATGAGCAGTTCTTC
TRBV2	-	TRBJ2-3	-	CASSVLGLTDTQYF	TGTGCCAGCAGTGTGCTGGGGCTCACAGATACGCAGTATTTT
TRBV23-1	-	TRBJ2-5	TRBD2	CASSQVLAGETQYF	TGCGCCAGCAGTCAGGTTCTAGCGGGGGAGACCCAGTACTTC
TRBV25-1	-	TRBJ1-5	-	CASSDVNQPQHF	TGTGCCAGCAGTGATGTAAATCAGCCCCAGCATTTT
TRBV29-1	few	TRBJ2-3	TRBD2	CSVEPGGSTDTQYF	TGCAGCGTTGAACCGGGGGGGAGCACAGATACGCAGTATTTT
TRBV20-1	-	TRBJ2-5	-	CSARRRTTQYF	TGCAGTGCCAGACGGCGAACCACCCAGTACTTC
TRBV4-1	-	TRBJ1-2	-	CASSQSSGALGYTF	TGCGCCAGCAGCCAATCCTCGGGGGCGCTTGGCTACACCTTC
TRBV27	-	TRBJ1-1	TRBD1	CASRPLFQGAGEEAFF	TGTGCCAGCAGGCCTTTATTCCAGGGGGCGGGCGAAGAAGCTTTCTTT
TRBV5-1	-	TRBJ2-1	TRBD1	CASSLGRTGGNEQFF	TGCGCCAGCAGCTTGGGGAGGACAGGGGGCAATGAGCAGTTCTTC
TRBV28	-	TRBJ2-3	-	CASGGPPDTQYF	TGTGCCAGTGGGGGGCCCCCAGATACGCAGTATTTT
TRBV6-5	few	TRBJ2-5	TRBD2	CASSQPTSGRETQYF	TGTGCCAGCAGTCAGCCCACTAGCGGAAGAGAGACCCAGTACTTC
TRBV10-3	-	TRBJ1-2	-	CAISRTERDYGYTF	TGTGCCATCAGTAGGACAGAGAGAGACTATGGCTACACCTTC
TRBV5-1	-	TRBJ1-5	-	CASSPGTDSNQPQHF	TGCGCCAGCAGCCCCGGGACGGATAGCAATCAGCCCCAGCATTTT
TRBV5-1	-	TRBJ1-4	TRBD1	CATRQGGSNEKLFF	TGCGCCACCCGACAGGGCGGATCTAATGAAAAACTGTTTTTT
TRBV29-1	-	TRBJ2-5	-	CSARRTVGRGETQYF	TGCAGCGCCAGACGGACGGTCGGCAGGGGAGAGACCCAGTACTTC
TRBV6-5	-	TRBJ1-2	TRBD1	CASSTGAYGYTF	TGTGCCAGCAGTACAGGGGCCTATGGCTACACCTTC
TRBV6-1	-	TRBJ2-1	TRBD1	CASSITGDGNNEQFF	TGTGCCAGCAGCATTACAGGGGATGGGAACAATGAGCAGTTCTTC
TRBV5-1	-	TRBJ2-7	TRBD2	CASSVASGSNEQYF	TGCGCCAGCAGTGTAGCTAGCGGGAGCAACGAGCAGTACTTC
TRBV25-1	-	TRBJ2-7	-	CASRTKGGIHEQYF	TGTGCCAGCAGAACCAAGGGGGGGATCCACGAGCAGTACTTC
TRBV10-3	-	TRBJ1-1	-	CAISGTVNTEAFF	TGTGCCATCAGTGGGACAGTGAACACTGAAGCTTTCTTT
TRBV10-3	few	TRBJ2-7	TRBD2	CAITAGGYEQYF	TGTGCCATCACCGCGGGAGGCTACGAGCAGTACTTC
TRBV18	-	TRBJ2-7	-	CASSTQGHEQYF	TGTGCCAGCTCAACACAGGGTCACGAGCAGTACTTC
TRBV7-3	-	TRBJ2-3	-	CASSRAGAQDTQYF	TGTGCCAGCAGCCGGGCGGGCGCACAAGATACGCAGTATTTT
TRBV9	-	TRBJ2-2	-	CASSVVIDTGELFF	TGTGCCAGCAGCGTAGTAATTGACACCGGGGAGCTGTTTTTT
TRBV14	-	TRBJ2-7	-	CASSQVRGILYEQYF	TGTGCCAGCAGCCAAGTTCGGGGTATCCTCTACGAGCAGTACTTC
TRBV30	-	TRBJ1-5	-	CAWSVGWGNQPQHF	TGTGCCTGGAGTGTAGGGTGGGGGAATCAGCCCCAGCATTTT
TRBV29-1	-	TRBJ2-3	TRBD2	CSVAGLAGGSGDTQYF	TGCAGCGTGGCCGGACTAGCGGGGGGGTCGGGAGATACGCAGTATTTT
TRBV7-9	-	TRBJ1-2	-	CASSLGGGEGYGYTF	TGTGCCAGCAGCTTAGGTGGAGGGGAGGGCTATGGCTACACCTTC
TRBV2	few	TRBJ1-5	TRBD1	CASRVTGDNQPQHF	TGTGCCAGCAGGGTGACAGGGGATAATCAGCCCCAGCATTTT
TRBV2	-	TRBJ1-3	-	CASSFSSPTSGNTIYF	TGTGCCAGCAGCTTTTCCAGTCCTACCTCTGGAAACACCATATATTTT
TRBV30	-	TRBJ1-2	-	CAWRVDGISGGYTF	TGTGCCTGGAGGGTCGACGGAATTTCGGGGGGCTACACCTTC
TRBV29-1	-	TRBJ1-1	TRBD1	CSVGHGGNRGPEAFF	TGCAGCGTTGGCCACGGCGGAAACAGGGGGCCTGAAGCTTTCTTT
TRBV19	few	TRBJ2-3	-	CASSTGTSTDTQYF	TGTGCCAGTAGTACCGGGACTAGCACAGATACGCAGTATTTT